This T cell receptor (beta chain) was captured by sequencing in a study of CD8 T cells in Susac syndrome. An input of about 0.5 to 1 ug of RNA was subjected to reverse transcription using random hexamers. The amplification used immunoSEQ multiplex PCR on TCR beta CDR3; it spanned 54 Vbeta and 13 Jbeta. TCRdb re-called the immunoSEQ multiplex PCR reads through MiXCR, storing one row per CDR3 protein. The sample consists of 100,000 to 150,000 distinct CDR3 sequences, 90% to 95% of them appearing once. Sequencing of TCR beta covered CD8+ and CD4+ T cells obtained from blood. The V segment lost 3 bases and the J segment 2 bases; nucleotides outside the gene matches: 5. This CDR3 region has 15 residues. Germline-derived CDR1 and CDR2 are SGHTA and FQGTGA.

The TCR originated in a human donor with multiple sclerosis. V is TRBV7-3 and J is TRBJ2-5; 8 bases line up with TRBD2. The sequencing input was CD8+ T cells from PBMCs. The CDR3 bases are TGTGCCAGCAGCTTGGTAGCGGGGCCGCAAGAGACCCAGTACTTC. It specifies CASSLVAGPQETQYF.